This TCR beta chain was found in a study of cytomegalovirus exposure and HLA in healthy donors. The study's findings and limits: Reports state that TCR beta sequences accurately predicted most subjects' HLA-A and HLA-B alleles.

V lost 8 bases and J lost 5, with 12 bases in between. The CDR3 sequence is 13 residues long. Germline V lookup: CDR1 ENHRY, CDR2 SYGVKD. Comment on this clone: Its antigen is currently unknown.

The PCR contained 60 Vbeta and 13 Jbeta primers. Profiled with immunoSEQ multiplex PCR; TCRdb holds only in-frame clones, not every one. The sample shows about 140,000 clones, approximately 84% of them seen only once. This TCR came from a woman aged 60-75 years in good health and CMV-seropositive. The sequencing sample was made of PBMCs. V is TRBV10-3 and J is TRBJ1-4; TRBD1 is a possible D gene (5 bases). CDR3 DNA: TGTGCCATCGGAGCAGGGATAAATGAAAAACTGTTTTTT. Translation: CAIGAGINEKLFF.